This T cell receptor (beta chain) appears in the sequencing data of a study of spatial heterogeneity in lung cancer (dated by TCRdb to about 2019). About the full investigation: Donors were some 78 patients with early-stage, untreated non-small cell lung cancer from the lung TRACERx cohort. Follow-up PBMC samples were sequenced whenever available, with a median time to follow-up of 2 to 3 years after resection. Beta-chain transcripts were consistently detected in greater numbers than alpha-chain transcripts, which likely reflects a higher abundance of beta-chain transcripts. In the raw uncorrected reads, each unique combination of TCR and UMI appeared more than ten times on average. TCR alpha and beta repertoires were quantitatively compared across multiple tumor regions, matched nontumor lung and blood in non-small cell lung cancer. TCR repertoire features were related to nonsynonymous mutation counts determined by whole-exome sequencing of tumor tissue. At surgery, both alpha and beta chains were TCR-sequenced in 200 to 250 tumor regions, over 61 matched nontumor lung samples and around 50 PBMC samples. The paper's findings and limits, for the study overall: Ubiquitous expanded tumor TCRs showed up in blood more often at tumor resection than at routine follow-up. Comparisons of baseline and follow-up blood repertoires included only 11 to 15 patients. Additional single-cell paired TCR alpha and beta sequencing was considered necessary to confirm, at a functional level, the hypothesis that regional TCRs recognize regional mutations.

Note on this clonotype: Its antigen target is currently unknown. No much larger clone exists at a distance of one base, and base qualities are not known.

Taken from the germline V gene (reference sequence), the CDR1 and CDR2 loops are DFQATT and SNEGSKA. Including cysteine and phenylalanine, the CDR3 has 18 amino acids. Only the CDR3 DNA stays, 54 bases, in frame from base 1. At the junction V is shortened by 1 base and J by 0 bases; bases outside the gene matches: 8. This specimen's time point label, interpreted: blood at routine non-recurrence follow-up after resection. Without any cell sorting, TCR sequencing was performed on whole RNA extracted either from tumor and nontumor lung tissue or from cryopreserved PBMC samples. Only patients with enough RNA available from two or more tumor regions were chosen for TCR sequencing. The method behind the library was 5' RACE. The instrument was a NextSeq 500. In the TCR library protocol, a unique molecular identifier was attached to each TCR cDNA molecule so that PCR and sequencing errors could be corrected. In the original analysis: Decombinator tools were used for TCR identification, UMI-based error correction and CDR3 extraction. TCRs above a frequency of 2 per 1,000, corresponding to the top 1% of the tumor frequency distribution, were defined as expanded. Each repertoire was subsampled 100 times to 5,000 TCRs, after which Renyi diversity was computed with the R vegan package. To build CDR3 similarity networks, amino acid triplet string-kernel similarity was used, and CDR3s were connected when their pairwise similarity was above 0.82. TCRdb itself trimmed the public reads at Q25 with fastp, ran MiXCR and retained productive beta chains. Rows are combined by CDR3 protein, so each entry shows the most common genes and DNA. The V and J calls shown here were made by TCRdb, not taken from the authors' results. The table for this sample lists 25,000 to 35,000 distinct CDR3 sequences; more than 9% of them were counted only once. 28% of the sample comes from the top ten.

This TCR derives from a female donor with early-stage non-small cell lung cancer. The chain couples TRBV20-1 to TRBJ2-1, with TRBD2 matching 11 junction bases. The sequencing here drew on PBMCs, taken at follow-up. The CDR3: CSARGSGGAGRSYNEQFF. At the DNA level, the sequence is TGCAGTGCTAGAGGTAGCGGGGGGGCCGGGCGCTCCTACAATGAGCAGTTCTTC.